The 6 T cell receptor beta chains reported below all come from one sample, sequenced in a study of T-cell reconstitution after alpha-beta-depleted transplantation in children. Unique molecular identifiers were built into the TCRbeta library. TCRdb re-called the PCR reads with MiXCR, one entry per CDR3 protein. Of just over 950,000 distinct CDR3 sequences listed, about 29% were seen once; the top ten hold under 30%. The sequenced sample was PBMCs, mostly from graft donor cells, obtained 360 days after TCRalphabeta/CD19-depleted stem cell transplant. These receptors all stem from a boy younger than two who had a stem cell transplant for SCID, so the T cells may come from the graft donor.

The V call is TRBV6-1, the J call TRBJ2-5; 7 positions agree with TRBD1. V shed 6 bases, J shed 7 bases, and the junction held 11 bases outside the gene matches. The CDR3 has 14 residues. Germline V gene data show CDR1 as MNHNS and CDR2 as SASEGT. The DNA for the CDR3 is TGTGCCAGCAGGGAGACAGGGTCGGTAGGGACCCAGTACTTC. It translates to CASRETGSVGTQYF.

In this sample, this clonotype turned up a few times. The chain joins TRBV7-9 to TRBJ2-1, with D hard to call. The CDR3 spans 12 residues. Germline assignment: CDR1 SEHNR and CDR2 FQNEAQ (reference sequence). V was trimmed by 3 bases and J by 11 bases, leaving 11 bases between them. The CDR3 region has the DNA TGTGCCAGCAGCTTTGCCCAGGCCCAGCAGTTCTTC. Translation: CASSFAQAQQFF.

This clonotype was recorded only once. V and J are TRBV20-1 and TRBJ2-5; 9 bases line up with TRBD1. The CDR3 runs to 15 residues. V dropped 3 bases and J dropped 10; count of bases not matched to a gene: 15. Germline assignment: CDR1 DFQATT and CDR2 SNEGSKA (reference sequence). The CDR3 spells CSARTGQGFARDQYF. CDR3 nucleotides: TGCAGTGCTAGGACGGGACAGGGATTCGCCCGTGACCAGTACTTC.

This clonotype was observed a few times. This rearrangement joins TRBV7-8 to TRBJ1-1; 9 nucleotides match TRBD1. The length of the CDR3 is 16 residues. The V gene end was trimmed by 5 bases and the J gene end by 7 bases; junction bases not matched to a gene: 14. CDR1 is SGHVS, CDR2 FQNEAQ, per germline. The CDR3 coding sequence is TGTGCCAGCAGCACCCCTCCGACAGGGGGTATCGATGAAGCTTTCTTT. It translates to CASSTPPTGGIDEAFF.

DNA of the CDR3: TGTGCCAGCAGCTTAATCCTGCTAGCGGGGGCCACAGATACGCAGTATTTT. Its protein product is CASSLILLAGATDTQYF. The chain employs TRBV11-2 and TRBJ2-3; 10 nucleotides align to TRBD2. Germline V gene sequence: CDR1 SGHAT, CDR2 FQNNGV. The J segment lost 2 bases and the V segment lost 2 bases, leaving 7 bases of the junction unmatched. The CDR3 is 17 residues long.

The chain couples TRBV12-3 or TRBV12-4 to TRBJ1-5; no reliable D call. There are 13 residues in the CDR3. Trimming pared 6 bases from V and 0 bases from J, leaving 6 bases between. The CDR3, as DNA: TGTGCCAGCAGCGGGGTTAGCAATCAGCCCCAGCATTTT. Translated: CASSGVSNQPQHF.